This entry is about one T cell receptor beta chain. Antigen: not known. These data originate in a study of cytomegalovirus exposure and HLA in healthy donors. Study-level results: CMV serostatus was the only recorded immune exposure for donors.

Vbeta (60) and Jbeta (13) primers were used in the PCR. Here immunoSEQ multiplex PCR was the method, and the copy in TCRdb shows in-frame clones only, minus some. The sample shows under 200,000 clones, approximately 80% of them seen only once. CDR3 length equals 15 residues. CDR1 SEHNR and CDR2 FQNEAQ come from the germline V gene (reference sequence). After removal of 3 bases from V and 2 bases from J, the junction contained 6 bases not matched to a gene. This TCR was sampled from a male donor in good health and CMV-seropositive. Specimen: PBMCs. The chain couples TRBV7-9 to TRBJ2-7; 8 bases match TRBD1. CDR3: CASSFGQGVTYEQYF. The DNA for the CDR3 is TGTGCCAGCAGCTTCGGACAGGGCGTCACCTACGAGCAGTACTTC.